This record covers a single T cell receptor (beta chain). This CDR3 comprises 17 residues. The germline V gene encodes CDR1 SGDLS and CDR2 YYNGEE. V gave up 3 bases and J gave up 3 bases; unmatched junction bases: 12. Per the original data handling: Reference gene primer amplification yielded estimated nucleated cell counts. TCRdb's copy holds only in-frame clones and misses some; the assay was immunoSEQ multiplex PCR. The V and J calls and clone size are taken from that table; D and trimming were inferred from the DNA. The table has 55,000 to 70,000 clones, less than 90% seen once. The data were obtained in a study of blood T cell repertoires in COVID-19. Study-wide context: Material from acute and convalescent COVID-19 was sourced from the United States, Italy and Spain. The cDNA or gDNA used as material had been derived from T cells, B-cell-depleted T cells, or PBMCs.

The chain combines TRBV9 with TRBJ1-3; 7 positions match TRBD1. This sequence originates from a woman in her 70s with active COVID-19. Sequencing used peripheral blood. The CDR3 DNA sequence: TGTGCCAGCAGCGCTGGGGGACAGTCCTCATATGGAAACACCATATATTTT. Amino acid sequence: CASSAGGQSSYGNTIYF.